These 21 T cell receptor beta chains were sequenced from one sample in a study of identical twins. From the 5' RACE reads, TCRdb called clonotypes with MiXCR, one entry per CDR3 protein. The sample has about 430,000 distinct CDR3 sequences, approximately 17% seen once. Sequenced input: naive T cells sorted from blood. The receptors stem from a man in his fifties or sixties in good health.

The chain has TRBV5-1 and TRBJ2-1; 11 bases align to TRBD2. Germline V gene sequence: CDR1 SGHRS, CDR2 YFSETQ. The CDR3 contains 15 residues. V was pared by 2 bases and J by 7 bases, with 5 bases of the junction left unmatched. The CDR3 here is CASSFSSGGWNEQFF. DNA of the CDR3: TGCGCCAGCAGCTTTTCTAGCGGGGGGTGGAATGAGCAGTTCTTC.

This clonotype showed up just a few times. J is TRBJ2-1 and V is TRBV18; 7 bases are a match to TRBD2. CDR3 length: 15 amino acids. After removal of 3 bases from V and 6 bases from J, the junction contained 8 bases not matched to a gene. Germline values: CDR1 KGHSH, CDR2 LQKENI. The CDR3 region is CASSPRGLRINEQFF. The CDR3 nucleotides read TGTGCCAGCTCACCTCGGGGACTAAGGATCAATGAGCAGTTCTTC.

This clonotype has only a few counts. CDR3 protein: CASSLNQQGRNTEAFF. CDR3 nucleotides: TGTGCCAGCAGCTTAAATCAACAGGGGAGGAACACTGAAGCTTTCTTT. The chain has TRBV27 and TRBJ1-1, with 7 bases aligning to TRBD1. The trim removed 6 bases at V and 1 base at J, leaving 11 bases unmatched. The CDR3 covers 16 residues. Germline V gene sequence: CDR1 MNHEY, CDR2 SMNVEV (reference sequence).

The chain uses TRBV6-2 or TRBV6-3 and TRBJ2-3; 13 nucleotides agree with TRBD2. The CDR3 has 18 residues. V trimming: 6 bases; J trimming: 0 bases; junction bases outside the gene matches: 9. The germline V gene has CDR1 MNHEY and CDR2 SVGEGT. In DNA form, the CDR3 reads TGTGCCAGCAGCCAGACTAGCGGGGGGCCCCGGAGCACAGATACGCAGTATTTT. Amino acids: CASSQTSGGPRSTDTQYF.

V is TRBV5-6 and J is TRBJ2-3; 7 nucleotides agree with TRBD1. This CDR3 spans 13 amino acids. The germline gives CDR1 SGHDT, CDR2 YYEEEE. J lost 6 bases, V lost 2 bases, and 3 bases had no gene match. CDR3 coding DNA: TGTGCCAGCAGCTTCGGACAGGAGGATACGCAGTATTTT. This sequence encodes CASSFGQEDTQYF.

The CDR3 coding sequence is TGCAGTGCTAGAGAGAATTTCGGGATGGATACGCAGTATTTT. This sequence encodes CSARENFGMDTQYF. The chain joins TRBV20-1 to TRBJ2-3, with a weak D call TRBD2 (5 bases). The CDR3 loop spans 14 amino acids. Germline V CDR1 and CDR2: DFQATT, SNEGSKA (reference sequence). The V end was cut by 0 bases, the J end by 6 bases, with 13 bases between.

This rearrangement joins TRBV5-1 to TRBJ2-7, with 8 bases lining up with TRBD1. The CDR3 sequence is 15 residues long. Germline V lookup: CDR1 SGHRS, CDR2 YFSETQ. J lost 5 bases, V lost 0 bases, and 7 bases had no gene match. This CDR3 is CASSLAGTGFDEQYF. The CDR3 DNA follows: TGCGCCAGCAGCTTGGCCGGGACAGGTTTCGACGAGCAGTACTTC.

This clonotype came up a few times. The chain combines TRBV29-1 with TRBJ2-1; TRBD1 agrees at 7 bases. The CDR3 sequence is 14 residues long. From germline, CDR1 is SQVTM and CDR2 ANQGSEA. V lost 5 bases, J lost 3 bases, and 7 bases stayed unmatched. CDR3 nucleotides: TGCAGCGTTACCCTAGGGGGCAGCTACAATGAGCAGTTCTTC. Its protein product is CSVTLGGSYNEQFF.

The chain has TRBV5-5 and TRBJ2-3; possible D gene TRBD2, 5 bases. Deletions cut 4 bases from V and 2 bases from J, with 11 bases between. Germline CDR1 reads SGHKS; CDR2 reads YYEKEE (reference sequence). The length of the CDR3 is 14 residues. The CDR3, as DNA: TGTGCCAGCAGCCCCGGACTCACCACAGATACGCAGTATTTT. Amino acid sequence: CASSPGLTTDTQYF.

The sample holds a few counts of this clonotype. This chain joins TRBV4-2 and TRBJ2-1; D gene unclear. Germline loops: CDR1 LGHNA, CDR2 YNFKEQ. The CDR3 length is 14 residues. The V end lost 0 bases, the J end lost 1 base, and 4 bases lay between the germline ends. Here the CDR3 DNA reads TGTGCCAGCAGCCAAGACCTTTCCTACAATGAGCAGTTCTTC. As protein: CASSQDLSYNEQFF.

This clonotype showed up just a few times. The chain uses TRBV27 and TRBJ2-7; TRBD2 aligns across 8 bases. V was clipped by 6 bases and J by 1 base; unmatched bases: 2. Germline assignment: CDR1 MNHEY and CDR2 SMNVEV (reference sequence). The CDR3 consists of 13 residues. This CDR3 reads CASRIAGSYEQYF. Written as DNA, the CDR3 is TGTGCCAGCAGGATAGCGGGATCCTACGAGCAGTACTTC.

The V gene is TRBV20-1, the J gene TRBJ2-3; TRBD2 aligns across 9 bases. V was pared by 6 bases and J by 4 bases, with 11 bases of the junction left unmatched. Germline V gene data show CDR1 as DFQATT and CDR2 as SNEGSKA (reference sequence). CDR3 length equals 15 residues. The DNA for the CDR3 is TGCAGTGCCCGCGGGGCGGGAGGGCCGCCAGATACGCAGTATTTT. It yields the protein CSARGAGGPPDTQYF.

The J gene is TRBJ2-5, the V gene TRBV10-2; D is possibly TRBD1 or TRBD2 (6 bases each). Germline assignment: CDR1 WSHSY and CDR2 SAAADI. This CDR3 is built from 14 residues. The V end was cut by 0 bases, the J end by 4 bases, with 9 bases between. The CDR3 DNA is TGCGCCAGCAGTGAGTCTAGGGGGGTAGAGACCCAGTACTTC. This codes for CASSESRGVETQYF.

The chain is built from TRBV7-9 and TRBJ2-5, with 7 bases identical to TRBD1. The CDR3 sequence is 14 residues long. Per germline, CDR1 SEHNR and CDR2 FQNEAQ (reference sequence). The J segment lost 5 bases and the V segment lost 4 bases, leaving 7 bases of the junction unmatched. CDR3: CASSSSGGRETQYF. DNA of the CDR3: TGTGCCAGCAGCTCCTCAGGGGGACGGGAGACCCAGTACTTC.

The rearrangement uses TRBV6-5 and TRBJ2-5, with D perhaps matching TRBD1 or TRBD2 (7 bases each). The germline gives CDR1 MNHEY, CDR2 SVGAGI. Trimming left V 2 bases short and J 3 bases short, with 13 bases between. This CDR3 has 15 residues. The CDR3: CASSYAPGGEETQYF. The CDR3 nucleotides read TGTGCCAGCAGTTACGCCCCAGGGGGGGAAGAGACCCAGTACTTC.

There are many counts of this clonotype. CDR3 in amino acids: CSARDDGGRANEQFF. The CDR3 DNA reads TGCAGTGCTAGAGATGACGGCGGGAGGGCCAATGAGCAGTTCTTC. The gene calls are TRBV20-1 and TRBJ2-1; 9 bases line up with TRBD2. This CDR3 comprises 15 residues. J lost 6 bases, V lost 0 bases, and 6 bases had no gene match. The germline V gene has CDR1 DFQATT and CDR2 SNEGSKA (reference sequence).

The chain employs TRBV6-5 and TRBJ1-4; TRBD1 is a possible D gene (5 bases). This CDR3 has 14 residues. Trimming cost V 2 bases and J 10 bases, with 14 bases left between them. Germline CDR1 is MNHEY and CDR2 is SVGAGI. CDR3 nucleotides: TGTGCCAGCAGTTACGGGGAGGGGATGAGAAAACTGTTTTTT. Amino acids: CASSYGEGMRKLFF.

The rearrangement links TRBV4-3 to TRBJ2-2; 9 bases agree with TRBD2. J lost 4 bases, V lost 1 base, and 10 bases had no gene match. The CDR3 consists of 18 residues. The germline V gene encodes CDR1 LGHNA and CDR2 YSLEER. The CDR3 DNA reads TGCGCCAGCAGCCAAGGATTTGGCGGGGGGGCGATCACCGGGGAGCTGTTTTTT. Translation: CASSQGFGGGAITGELFF.

This clonotype was observed a handful of times. This sequence joins TRBV7-2 and TRBJ1-4; TRBD1 matches 9 bases. The germline gives CDR1 SGHTA, CDR2 FQGNSA. CDR3 length equals 16 residues. V shed 1 base, J shed 14 bases, and the junction held 14 bases outside the gene matches. CDR3 amino acids: CASSLVSGQGIIGLFF. The CDR3 region has the DNA TGTGCCAGCAGCTTAGTTTCGGGACAGGGCATCATAGGTCTGTTTTTT.

The rearrangement joins TRBV5-1 to TRBJ2-2; no reliable D call. V lost 5 bases, J lost 2 bases, and 16 bases lay in between. The CDR3 sequence is 16 residues long. Germline assignment: CDR1 SGHRS and CDR2 YFSETQ. CDR3 sequence reads: CASRVLSPFNTGELFF. In DNA form, the CDR3 reads TGCGCCAGCAGAGTTCTATCACCCTTTAACACCGGGGAGCTGTTTTTT.

There are a few counts of this clonotype. The rearrangement joins TRBV6-2 or TRBV6-3 to TRBJ2-3, with 8 bases identical to TRBD2. The V segment lost 2 bases and the J segment 4 bases; nucleotides outside the gene matches: 5. This CDR3 comprises 15 residues. Germline V gene data show CDR1 as MNHEY and CDR2 as SVGEGT. The CDR3 DNA reads as TGTGCCAGCAGTTACGGGTCGGGAGGGCCAGATACGCAGTATTTT. Translating it yields CASSYGSGGPDTQYF.